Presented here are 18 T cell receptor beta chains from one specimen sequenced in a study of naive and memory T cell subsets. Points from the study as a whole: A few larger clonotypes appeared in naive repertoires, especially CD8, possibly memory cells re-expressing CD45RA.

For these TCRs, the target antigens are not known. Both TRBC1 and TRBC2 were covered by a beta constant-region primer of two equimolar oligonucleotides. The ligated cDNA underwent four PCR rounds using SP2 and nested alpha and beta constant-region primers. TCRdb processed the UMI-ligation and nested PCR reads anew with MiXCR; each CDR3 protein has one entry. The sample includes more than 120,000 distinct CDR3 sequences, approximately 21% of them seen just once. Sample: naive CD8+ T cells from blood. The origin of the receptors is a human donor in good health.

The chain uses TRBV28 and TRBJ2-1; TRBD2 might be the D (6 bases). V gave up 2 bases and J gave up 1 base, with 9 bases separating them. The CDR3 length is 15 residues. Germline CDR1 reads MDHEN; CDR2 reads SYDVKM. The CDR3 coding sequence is TGTGCCAGCAGTTTAGTTGCGGGGTCCTACAATGAGCAGTTCTTC. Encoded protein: CASSLVAGSYNEQFF.

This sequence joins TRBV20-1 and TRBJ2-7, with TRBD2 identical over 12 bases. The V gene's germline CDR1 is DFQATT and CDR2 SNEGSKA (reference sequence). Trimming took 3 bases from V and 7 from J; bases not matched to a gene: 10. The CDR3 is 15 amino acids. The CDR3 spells CSASYPGLAGEEQYF. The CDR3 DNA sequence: TGCAGTGCTAGTTACCCGGGACTAGCGGGCGAGGAGCAGTACTTC.

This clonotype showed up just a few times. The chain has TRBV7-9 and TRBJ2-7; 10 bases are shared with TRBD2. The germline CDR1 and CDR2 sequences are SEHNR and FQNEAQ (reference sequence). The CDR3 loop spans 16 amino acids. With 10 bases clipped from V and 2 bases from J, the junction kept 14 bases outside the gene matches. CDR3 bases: TGTGCCACCTCGGTCACTAGCGGGGTAACAGCCTACGAGCAGTACTTC. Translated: CATSVTSGVTAYEQYF.

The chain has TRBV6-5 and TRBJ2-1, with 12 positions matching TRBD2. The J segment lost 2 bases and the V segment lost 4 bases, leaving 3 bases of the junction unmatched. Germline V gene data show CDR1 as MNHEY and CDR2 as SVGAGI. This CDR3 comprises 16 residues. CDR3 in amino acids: CASSSRLAGAYNEQFF. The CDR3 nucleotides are TGTGCCAGCAGTTCCCGACTAGCGGGGGCCTACAATGAGCAGTTCTTC.

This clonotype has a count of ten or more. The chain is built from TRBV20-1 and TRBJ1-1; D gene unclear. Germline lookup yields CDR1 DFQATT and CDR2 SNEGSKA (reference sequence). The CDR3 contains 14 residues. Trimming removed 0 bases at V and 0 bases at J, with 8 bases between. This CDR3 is CSARDLGMNTEAFF. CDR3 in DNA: TGCAGTGCTAGAGATCTGGGCATGAACACTGAAGCTTTCTTT.

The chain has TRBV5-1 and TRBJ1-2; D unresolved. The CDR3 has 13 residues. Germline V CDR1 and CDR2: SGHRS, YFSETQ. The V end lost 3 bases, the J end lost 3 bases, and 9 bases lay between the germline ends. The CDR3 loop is CASSSAEYYGYTF. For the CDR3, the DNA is TGCGCCAGCAGCTCGGCGGAATACTATGGCTACACCTTC.

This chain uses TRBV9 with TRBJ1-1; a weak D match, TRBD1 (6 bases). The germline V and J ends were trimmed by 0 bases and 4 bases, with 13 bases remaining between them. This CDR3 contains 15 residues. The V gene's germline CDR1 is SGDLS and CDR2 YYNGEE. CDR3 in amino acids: CASSVDHREGTEAFF. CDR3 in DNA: TGTGCCAGCAGCGTAGATCACAGGGAGGGCACTGAAGCTTTCTTT.

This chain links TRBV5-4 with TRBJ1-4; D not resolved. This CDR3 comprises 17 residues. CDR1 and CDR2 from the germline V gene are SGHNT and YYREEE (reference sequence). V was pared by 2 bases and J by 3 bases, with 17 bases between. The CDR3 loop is CASSFMGSRAPNEKLFF. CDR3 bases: TGTGCCAGCAGCTTTATGGGGAGTCGGGCCCCTAATGAAAAACTGTTTTTT.

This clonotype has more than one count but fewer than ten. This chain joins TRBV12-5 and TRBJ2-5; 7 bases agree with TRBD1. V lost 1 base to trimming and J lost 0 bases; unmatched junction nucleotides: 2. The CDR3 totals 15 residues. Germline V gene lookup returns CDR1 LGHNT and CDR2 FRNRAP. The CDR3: CASGLETGDQETQYF. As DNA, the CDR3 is TGTGCTAGTGGTTTGGAAACAGGGGACCAAGAGACCCAGTACTTC.

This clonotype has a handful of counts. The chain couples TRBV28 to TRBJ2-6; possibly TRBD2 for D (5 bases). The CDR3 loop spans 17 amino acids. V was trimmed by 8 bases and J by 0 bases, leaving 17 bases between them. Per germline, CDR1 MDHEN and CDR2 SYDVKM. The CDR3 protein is CASGRGIASSGANVLTF. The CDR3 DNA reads TGTGCCAGCGGCCGGGGTATCGCTAGCTCTGGGGCCAACGTCCTGACTTTC. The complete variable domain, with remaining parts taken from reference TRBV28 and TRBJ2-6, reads DVKVTQSSRYLVKRTGEKVFLECVQDMDHENMFWYRQDPGLGLRLIYFSYDVKMKEKGDIPEGYSVSREKKERFSLILESASTNQTSMYLCASGRGIASSGANVLTFGAGSRLTVL.

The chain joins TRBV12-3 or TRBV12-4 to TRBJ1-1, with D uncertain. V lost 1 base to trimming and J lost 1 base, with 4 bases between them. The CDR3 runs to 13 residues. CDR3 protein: CASSLVSNTEAFF. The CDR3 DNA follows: TGTGCCAGCAGTTTAGTTTCGAACACTGAAGCTTTCTTT.

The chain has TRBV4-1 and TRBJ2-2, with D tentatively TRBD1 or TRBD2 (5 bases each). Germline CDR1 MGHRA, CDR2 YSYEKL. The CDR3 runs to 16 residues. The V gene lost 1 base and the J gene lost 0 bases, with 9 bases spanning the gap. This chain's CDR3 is CASSQGETANTGELFF. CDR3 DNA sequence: TGCGCCAGCAGCCAAGGGGAGACAGCGAACACCGGGGAGCTGTTTTTT.

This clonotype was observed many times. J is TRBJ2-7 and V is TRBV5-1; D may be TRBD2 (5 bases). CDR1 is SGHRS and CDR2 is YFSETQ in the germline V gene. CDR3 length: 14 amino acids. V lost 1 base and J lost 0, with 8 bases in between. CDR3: CASSLMGSSYEQYF. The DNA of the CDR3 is TGCGCCAGCAGCTTGATGGGGAGCTCCTACGAGCAGTACTTC.

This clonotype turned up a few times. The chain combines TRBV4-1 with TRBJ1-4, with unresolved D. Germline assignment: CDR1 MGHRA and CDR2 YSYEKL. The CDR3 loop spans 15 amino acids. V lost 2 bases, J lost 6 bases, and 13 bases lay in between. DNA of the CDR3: TGCGCCAGCAGCCAAAAGAGCGGGTTAGATGAAAAACTGTTTTTT. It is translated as CASSQKSGLDEKLFF.

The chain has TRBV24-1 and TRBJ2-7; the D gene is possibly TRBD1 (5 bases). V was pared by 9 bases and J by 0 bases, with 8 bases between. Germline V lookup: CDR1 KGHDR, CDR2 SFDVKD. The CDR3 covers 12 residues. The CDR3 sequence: CATSDNSYEQYF. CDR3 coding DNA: TGTGCCACCTCGGACAACTCCTACGAGCAGTACTTC.

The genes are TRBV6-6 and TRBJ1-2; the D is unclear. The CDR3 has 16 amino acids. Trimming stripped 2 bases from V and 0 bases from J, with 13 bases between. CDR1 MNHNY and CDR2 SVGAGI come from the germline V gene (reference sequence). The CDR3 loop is CASSYLYGDTNYGYTF. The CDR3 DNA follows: TGTGCCAGCAGTTACCTCTACGGAGACACTAACTATGGCTACACCTTC.

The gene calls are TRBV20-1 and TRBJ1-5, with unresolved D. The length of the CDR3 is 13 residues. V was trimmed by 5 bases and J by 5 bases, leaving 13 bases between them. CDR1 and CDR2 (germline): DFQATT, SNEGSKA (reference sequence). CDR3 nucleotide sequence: TGCAGTGCTTCATTTATTGGGGATCAGCCCCAGCATTTT. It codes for CSASFIGDQPQHF.

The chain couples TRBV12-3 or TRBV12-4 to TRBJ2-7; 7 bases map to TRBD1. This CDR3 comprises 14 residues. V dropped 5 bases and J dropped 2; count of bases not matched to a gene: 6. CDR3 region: CASSSTGDPYEQYF. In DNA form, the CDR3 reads TGTGCCAGCAGTAGTACAGGGGATCCCTACGAGCAGTACTTC.